The TCR beta chain described here comes from a study of shared T cell receptors in the human thymus. Here immunoSEQ multiplex PCR was the method, and the copy in TCRdb shows in-frame clones only, minus some. The sample has hundreds of thousands of clones; roughly 90% are singletons. This clone was recorded a few times. This CDR3 is 17 amino acids long. V gave up 3 bases and J gave up 6 bases; unmatched junction bases: 13. Germline V CDR1 and CDR2: MGHRA, YSYEKL. The sample was also linked to a second study, of human thymus T cells. That source adds: The donors were infants in Finland with congenital heart defects, otherwise immunologically healthy. An apparent bias in V and J gene usage was seen in thymic and blood repertoires.

This clonotype was sampled from a boy in the first two years of life with a congenital heart defect. Sequencing was performed on thymocytes. V usage is TRBV4-1 and J usage is TRBJ1-4; 7 positions agree with TRBD1. CDR3: CASSHRKGTARDEKLFF. The CDR3 nucleotides read TGCGCCAGCAGCCACCGAAAGGGGACAGCCAGGGATGAAAAACTGTTTTTT.